This entry describes one TCR beta chain. Preparation of the TCRbeta library was carried out with unique molecular identifiers. MiXCR, run by TCRdb on the PCR reads, gives a single entry per CDR3 protein. The sample has some 490,000 distinct CDR3 sequences, approximately 12% seen once. The sample comes from a study of T-cell reconstitution after alpha-beta-depleted transplantation in children. V lost 0 bases to trimming and J lost 1 base, with 12 bases between them. Per the germline V gene, CDR1 is LGHNA and CDR2 is YNFKEQ. The CDR3 runs to 16 residues. The clonotype originates from a human donor who donated a stem cell graft to a child with combined immunodeficiency. Sequencing was performed on PBMCs from the stem cell graft donor, taken from the stem cell graft. The chain uses TRBV4-2 and TRBJ1-1; unclear D gene. Here the CDR3 DNA reads TGTGCCAGCAGCCAAGATTTCGGGTTTTCGAACACTGAAGCTTTCTTT. Translated, it gives CASSQDFGFSNTEAFF.